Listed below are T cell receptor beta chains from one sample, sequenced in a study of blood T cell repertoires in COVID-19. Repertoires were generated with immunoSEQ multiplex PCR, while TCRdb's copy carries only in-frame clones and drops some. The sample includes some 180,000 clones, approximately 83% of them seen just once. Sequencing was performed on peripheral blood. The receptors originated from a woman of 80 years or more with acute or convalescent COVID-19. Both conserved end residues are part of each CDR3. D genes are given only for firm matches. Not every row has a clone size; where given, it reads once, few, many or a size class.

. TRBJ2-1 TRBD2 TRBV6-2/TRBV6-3 CASSYSFVVSGGADNEQFF TGTGCCAGCAGTTACTCGTTCGTTGTGAGCGGGGGGGCTGACAATGAGCAGTTCTTC
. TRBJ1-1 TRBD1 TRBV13 CASSWTGVNTEAFF TGTGCCAGCAGTTGGACAGGAGTGAACACTGAAGCTTTCTTT
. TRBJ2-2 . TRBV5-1 CASSLGASNTGELFF TGCGCCAGCAGCTTGGGGGCTTCCAACACCGGGGAGCTGTTTTTT
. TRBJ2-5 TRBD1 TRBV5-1 CASSSKQGAGETQYF TGCGCCAGCAGCTCAAAACAGGGGGCTGGGGAGACCCAGTACTTC
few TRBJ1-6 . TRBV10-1 CASSESDGREFLHF TGCGCCAGCAGTGAGTCCGACGGTCGGGAATTCCTCCACTTT
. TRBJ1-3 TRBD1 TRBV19 CASSPDGGGLSGNTIYF TGTGCCAGTAGTCCCGATGGAGGGGGCCTTTCTGGAAACACCATATATTTT
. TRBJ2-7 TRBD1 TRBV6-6 CASTIIGTGSDEQYF TGTGCCAGCACTATTATTGGGACAGGGTCGGACGAGCAGTACTTC
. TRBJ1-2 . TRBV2 CASGSDSLDGYTF TGTGCCAGCGGTTCGGACAGCCTAGATGGCTACACCTTC
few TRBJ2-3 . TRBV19 CASTPGSPDTQYF TGTGCCAGTACCCCGGGTAGCCCAGATACGCAGTATTTT
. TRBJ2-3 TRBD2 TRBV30 CAWTGGRSTDTQYF TGTGCCTGGACGGGCGGGAGGTCTACAGATACGCAGTATTTT
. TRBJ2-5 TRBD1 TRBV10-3 CAISERDRASAQYF TGTGCCATCAGTGAACGGGACAGGGCTTCGGCCCAGTACTTC
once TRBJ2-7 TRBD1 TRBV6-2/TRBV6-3 CASSYRGQPTYEQYF TGTGCCAGCAGTTACAGGGGACAGCCTACCTACGAGCAGTACTTC
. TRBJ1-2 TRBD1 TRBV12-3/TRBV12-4 CASNLNRGDGYTF TGTGCCAGCAACTTGAACAGGGGGGATGGCTACACCTTC
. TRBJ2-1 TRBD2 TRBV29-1 CSVAAGGPNEQFF TGCAGCGTTGCAGCGGGAGGGCCTAATGAGCAGTTCTTC
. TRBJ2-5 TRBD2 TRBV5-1 CASSSTSGPETQYF TGCGCCAGCAGCTCTACTAGCGGACCAGAGACCCAGTACTTC
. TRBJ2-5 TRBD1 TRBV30 CAWGSGTGVLETQYF TGTGCCTGGGGCTCCGGGACAGGGGTTCTGGAGACCCAGTACTTC
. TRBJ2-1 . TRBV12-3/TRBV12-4 CASSLSGEQFF TGTGCCAGCAGCCTTAGCGGTGAGCAGTTCTTC
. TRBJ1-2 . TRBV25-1 CASTSFGGYTF TGTGCCAGCACGAGTTTTGGTGGCTACACCTTC
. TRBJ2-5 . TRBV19 CASSIGTGQSRQETQYF TGTGCCAGTAGTATTGGTACCGGACAGAGCCGCCAAGAGACCCAGTACTTC
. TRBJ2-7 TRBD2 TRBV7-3 CASSLNAGGTYEQYF TGTGCCAGCAGCTTAAATGCGGGGGGAACCTACGAGCAGTACTTC
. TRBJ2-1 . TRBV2 CASSEGAVGQFF TGTGCCAGCAGTGAGGGGGCGGTCGGGCAGTTCTTC
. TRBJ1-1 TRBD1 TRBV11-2 CASSLDHRGRNTEAFF TGTGCCAGCAGCTTAGACCACAGGGGGAGGAACACTGAAGCTTTCTTT
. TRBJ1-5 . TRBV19 CASDLPRANQPQHF TGTGCCAGTGATTTACCGCGGGCAAATCAGCCCCAGCATTTT
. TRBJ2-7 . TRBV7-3 CASSPVGAGGEQYF TGTGCCAGCAGCCCTGTCGGGGCCGGAGGGGAGCAGTACTTC
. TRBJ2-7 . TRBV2 CASSAFRGQNEQYF TGTGCCAGCAGTGCCTTCAGGGGTCAAAACGAGCAGTACTTC
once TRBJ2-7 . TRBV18 CASSPETINEQYF TGTGCCAGCTCACCAGAGACTATAAACGAGCAGTACTTC
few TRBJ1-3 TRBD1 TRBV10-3 CAISPETGKYGNTIYF TGTGCCATCAGCCCAGAGACAGGGAAGTACGGAAACACCATATATTTT
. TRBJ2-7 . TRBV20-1 CSVDFTYEQYF TGCAGTGTGGACTTTACCTACGAGCAGTACTTC
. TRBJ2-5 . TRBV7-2 CASSLGGSGQETQYF TGTGCCAGCAGCTTAGGTGGAAGCGGCCAAGAGACCCAGTACTTC
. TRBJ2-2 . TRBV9 CASSVGQTNTGELFF TGTGCCAGCAGCGTAGGACAGACGAACACCGGGGAGCTGTTTTTT
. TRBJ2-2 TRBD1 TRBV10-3 CAISGQGNTGELFF TGTGCCATCAGCGGACAGGGGAACACCGGGGAGCTGTTTTTT
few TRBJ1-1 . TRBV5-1 CASSLRTADNTEAFF TGCGCCAGCAGCCTCCGGACAGCCGACAACACTGAAGCTTTCTTT
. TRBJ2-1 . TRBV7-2 CASSLESRRSNEQFF TGTGCCAGCAGCTTAGAATCTCGCCGGTCCAATGAGCAGTTCTTC
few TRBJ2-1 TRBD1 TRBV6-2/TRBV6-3 CASSYSHTGGFNNEQFF TGTGCCAGCAGTTACTCTCACACAGGGGGCTTTAACAATGAGCAGTTCTTC
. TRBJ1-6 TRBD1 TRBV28 CASSLDRAWRNSPLHF TGTGCCAGCAGTTTAGACAGGGCTTGGAGGAATTCACCCCTCCACTTT
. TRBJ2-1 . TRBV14 CASSLPRDEQFF TGTGCCAGCAGCCTTCCGAGGGATGAGCAGTTCTTC
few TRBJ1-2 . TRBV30 CAWSKHYYGYTF TGTGCCTGGAGTAAGCATTACTATGGCTACACCTTC
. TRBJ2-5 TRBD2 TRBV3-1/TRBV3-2 CASSQLTSGGARETQYF TGTGCCAGCAGCCAACTTACTAGCGGGGGGGCCCGGGAGACCCAGTACTTC
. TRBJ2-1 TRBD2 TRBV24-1 CATSDLAASHYNEQFF TGTGCCACCAGTGATCTAGCGGCTAGCCACTACAATGAGCAGTTCTTC
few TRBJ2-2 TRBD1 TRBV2 CASSGGQGARELFF TGTGCCAGCAGTGGCGGACAGGGGGCGAGGGAGCTGTTTTTT
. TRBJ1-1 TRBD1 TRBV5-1 CASSPGQGFAGAEAFF TGCGCCAGCAGCCCGGGACAGGGATTCGCGGGGGCTGAAGCTTTCTTT
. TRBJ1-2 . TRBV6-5 CASSYPDTPGNYGYTF TGTGCCAGCAGTTACCCGGACACCCCAGGGAACTATGGCTACACCTTC
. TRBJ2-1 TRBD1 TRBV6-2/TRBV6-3 CASSSPGTGAIREQFF TGTGCCAGCAGTTCGCCCGGGACAGGGGCTATTCGGGAGCAGTTCTTC
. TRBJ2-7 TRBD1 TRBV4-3 CASSQGGQSYEQYF TGCGCCAGCAGCCAAGGGGGACAGTCCTACGAGCAGTACTTC
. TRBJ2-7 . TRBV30 CAWAPTDSLGLDF TGTGCCTGGGCCCCGACGGACAGTTTAGGGTTGGACTTC
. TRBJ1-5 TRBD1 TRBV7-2 CASSIGQGRNQPQHF TGTGCCAGCAGCATAGGACAGGGTCGCAATCAGCCCCAGCATTTT
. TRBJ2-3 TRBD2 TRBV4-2 CASSQDISGGAPDTQYF TGTGCCAGCAGCCAAGATATTAGCGGGGGGGCCCCAGATACGCAGTATTTT
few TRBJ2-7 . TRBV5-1 CASSAQGAAYEQYF TGCGCCAGCAGCGCCCAGGGTGCCGCCTACGAGCAGTACTTC
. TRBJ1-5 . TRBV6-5 CASSYRQGGVGAQHF TGTGCCAGCAGTTACCGGCAGGGAGGGGTGGGAGCCCAGCATTTT
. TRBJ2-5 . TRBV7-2 CASSLVPTREETQYF TGTGCCAGCAGCTTAGTCCCGACTAGGGAAGAGACCCAGTACTTC
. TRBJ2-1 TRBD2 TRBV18 CASSPVSITSGGHNEQFF TGTGCCAGCTCACCCGTCTCAATAACTAGCGGGGGGCACAATGAGCAGTTCTTC
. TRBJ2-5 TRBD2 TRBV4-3 CASSQDLGGGPWETQYF TGCGCCAGCAGCCAAGATTTAGGCGGGGGGCCCTGGGAGACCCAGTACTTC
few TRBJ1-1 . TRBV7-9 CASSFVGGNTEAFF TGTGCCAGCAGCTTCGTGGGGGGGAACACTGAAGCTTTCTTT